Each of the 23 T cell receptor beta chains below was sequenced from the same sample in a study of T cells in Graves' hyperthyroidism and ophthalmopathy. What was amplified from RNA transcripts were TCR beta CDR3 regions. With the HTBI primer set, the TCR CDR3 went through a first round of RT-PCR. MiXCR, run by TCRdb on the multiplex PCR reads, gives a single entry per CDR3 protein. Of about 530,000 distinct CDR3 sequences listed, roughly 18% are singletons. Sequencing was done on a sample of blood. Receptor source: a woman aged 18-30 years with Graves' ophthalmopathy.

This clonotype occurred a few times. The rearrangement uses TRBV28 and TRBJ1-5, with a tentative D call TRBD1 (5 bases). Between the trimmed V and J ends, which lost 4 bases and 7 bases, there was a span of 14 bases. Germline loops: CDR1 MDHEN, CDR2 SYDVKM. The CDR3 is made up of 14 amino acids. This CDR3 is CASSSRVQGQPQHF. For the CDR3, the DNA is TGTGCCAGCAGTTCCCGGGTCCAGGGCCAGCCCCAGCATTTT.

This clonotype was observed at least ten times. This chain uses TRBV4-1 with TRBJ2-7, with TRBD1 matching 9 bases. The CDR3 covers 15 residues. Germline CDR1 is MGHRA and CDR2 is YSYEKL. The J segment lost 3 bases and the V segment lost 3 bases, leaving 6 bases of the junction unmatched. The CDR3 loop is CASSHAGTGSYEQYF. The CDR3 bases are TGCGCCAGCAGCCATGCCGGGACAGGGAGCTACGAGCAGTACTTC.

V usage is TRBV29-1 and J usage is TRBJ2-1, with TRBD2 matching 11 bases. Per the germline V gene, CDR1 is SQVTM and CDR2 is ANQGSEA. This CDR3 region has 17 residues. Trimming took 7 bases from V and 5 from J; bases not matched to a gene: 16. As DNA, the CDR3 is TGCAGCGGGGTAGGACTAGCGGGTCCCCCGGTCAACAATGAGCAGTTCTTC. This gives the protein CSGVGLAGPPVNNEQFF.

This clonotype was observed at least ten times. The genes are TRBV4-3 and TRBJ1-1; D is ambiguous. CDR1 is LGHNA and CDR2 is YSLEER in the germline V gene. V lost 0 bases to trimming and J lost 5 bases, with 13 bases between them. The CDR3 sequence is 15 residues long. The chain's CDR3 is CASSQDLRGRTEAFF. The CDR3 DNA reads TGCGCCAGCAGCCAAGATTTGCGGGGAAGGACTGAAGCTTTCTTT.

This clonotype was seen many times. The chain employs TRBV5-5 and TRBJ2-1, with D tentatively TRBD2 (6 bases). V was pared by 4 bases and J by 7 bases, with 18 bases between. CDR1 SGHKS and CDR2 YYEKEE come from the germline V gene (reference sequence). The CDR3 sequence is 15 residues long. The CDR3 sequence: CASSPRGLQLNEQFF. For the CDR3, the DNA is TGTGCCAGCAGCCCACGGGGACTGCAACTGAATGAGCAGTTCTTC.

This clonotype has at least ten counts. V gene TRBV12-3 or TRBV12-4 combines with J gene TRBJ1-1, with a possible D match to TRBD1 (6 bases). Trimming pared 5 bases from V and 1 base from J, leaving 8 bases between. This CDR3 has 13 residues. The CDR3 sequence: CASSGQPNTEAFF. The CDR3 DNA sequence: TGTGCCAGCAGTGGACAGCCGAACACTGAAGCTTTCTTT.

This clonotype was found many times. J is TRBJ1-5 and V is TRBV9, with 10 bases aligning to TRBD1. CDR1 and CDR2 from the germline V gene are SGDLS and YYNGEE. V shed 0 bases and J 3 bases; nucleotides not matched to a gene: 3. This CDR3 contains 16 residues. The chain's CDR3 is CASSVGGTGDNQPQHF. Here the CDR3 DNA reads TGTGCCAGCAGCGTAGGGGGGACAGGGGACAATCAGCCCCAGCATTTT. The variable domain in full, with the rest retrieved from reference TRBV9 and TRBJ1-5, is DSGVTQTPKHLITATGQRVTLRCSPRSGDLSVYWYQQSLDQGLQFLIQYYNGEERAKGNILERFSAQQFPDLHSELNLSSLELGDSALYFCASSVGGTGDNQPQHFGDGTRLSIL.

The chain links TRBV27 to TRBJ2-1, with D maybe TRBD2 (6 bases). Germline V CDR1 and CDR2: MNHEY, SMNVEV (reference sequence). Trimming removed 7 bases at V and 0 bases at J, with 16 bases between. The CDR3 contains 16 residues. The DNA of the CDR3 is TGTGCCAGCACTTCCTTAGCGGAGAACTCCTACAATGAGCAGTTCTTC. It yields the protein CASTSLAENSYNEQFF.

This clonotype came up many times. This chain uses TRBV4-2 with TRBJ2-7; TRBD2 agrees at 13 bases. Germline CDR1 is LGHNA and CDR2 is YNFKEQ. This CDR3 is 17 amino acids long. V was pared by 4 bases and J by 3 bases, with 9 bases of the junction left unmatched. The CDR3 here is CASSLYGGTSGIYEQYF. DNA of the CDR3: TGTGCCAGCAGCCTGTACGGAGGGACTAGCGGGATCTACGAGCAGTACTTC.

The chain joins TRBV7-9 to TRBJ2-2, with 9 bases aligning to TRBD1. Germline loops: CDR1 SEHNR, CDR2 FQNEAQ (reference sequence). The CDR3 is made up of 22 amino acids. The V and J ends lost 0 bases and 3 bases, in that order; junction bases with no gene match: 20. CDR3 region: CASSLALSRISRTGVDTGELFF. CDR3 nucleotide sequence: TGTGCCAGCAGCTTAGCGCTAAGCAGGATCTCGCGGACAGGGGTGGACACCGGGGAGCTGTTTTTT.

This clonotype was recorded many times. The rearrangement links TRBV13 to TRBJ2-1; TRBD2 agrees at 9 bases. Germline V CDR1 and CDR2: PRHDT, FYEKMQ (reference sequence). V gave up 8 bases and J gave up 0 bases; unmatched junction bases: 5. This CDR3 comprises 15 residues. In nucleotides, the CDR3 is TGTGCCAGCCGTAGCGGGAGTGACTCCTACAATGAGCAGTTCTTC. This encodes CASRSGSDSYNEQFF.

This clonotype has just a few counts. The chain uses TRBV7-9 and TRBJ1-4, with TRBD1 matching 7 bases. The CDR3 is 17 residues long. J lost 8 bases, V lost 5 bases, and 17 bases had no gene match. The germline gives CDR1 SEHNR, CDR2 FQNEAQ (reference sequence). The CDR3 nucleotides read TGTGCCAGCAGCCCATTCCTGATAGACAGGGATGGCGAAAAACTGTTTTTT. Protein: CASSPFLIDRDGEKLFF.

This sequence joins TRBV30 and TRBJ1-2; 11 bases are shared with TRBD1. V was pared by 5 bases and J by 3 bases, with 5 bases of the junction left unmatched. CDR1 GTSNPN and CDR2 SVGIG come from the germline V gene (reference sequence). The CDR3 contains 14 residues. The CDR3 sequence: CAWGTGGSDYGYTF. The CDR3 DNA sequence: TGTGCCTGGGGGACAGGGGGTAGTGACTATGGCTACACCTTC.

The chain couples TRBV12-3 or TRBV12-4 to TRBJ1-4; D is possibly TRBD1 (6 bases). The CDR3 totals 13 residues. Trimming left V 5 bases short and J 8 bases short, with 12 bases between. CDR3 sequence reads: CASSRGGWEKLFF. The CDR3 DNA reads TGTGCCAGCAGTCGGGGGGGCTGGGAAAAACTGTTTTTT.

A few counts support this clonotype. The J gene is TRBJ2-1, the V gene TRBV19; D remains ambiguous. CDR1 and CDR2 from the germline V gene are LNHDA and SQIVND (reference sequence). With 3 bases removed from V and 3 bases from J, the gap between germline ends came to 9 bases. The length of the CDR3 is 14 residues. CDR3 amino acids: CASSIGRYYNEQFF. For the CDR3, the DNA is TGTGCCAGTAGTATCGGTAGGTACTACAATGAGCAGTTCTTC.

This chain links TRBV5-4 with TRBJ2-5, with 15 bases identical to TRBD2. J was trimmed by 5 bases and V by 4 bases; bases with no gene match: 3. Germline V gene data show CDR1 as SGHNT and CDR2 as YYREEE (reference sequence). The CDR3 extends over 15 amino acids. CDR3 nucleotides: TGTGCCAGCAGCGCAGGGACTAGCGGGAGGGAGACCCAGTACTTC. It encodes CASSAGTSGRETQYF.

This clonotype was observed a handful of times. This rearrangement joins TRBV6-2 or TRBV6-3 to TRBJ1-5, with D perhaps matching TRBD1 (5 bases). Germline V gene sequence: CDR1 MNHEY, CDR2 SVGEGT. Trimming cost V 2 bases and J 6 bases, with 14 bases left between them. The CDR3 length is 15 residues. The CDR3 bases are TGTGCCAGCAGTTACCGGCGGTGGGGCGGTCAGCCCCAGCATTTT. It is translated as CASSYRRWGGQPQHF.

For this clonotype: A much larger clone lies one base from this, so it may be a read error. The conserved closing phenylalanine or tryptophan is absent in this CDR3, likely reflecting a read error. The chain has TRBV27 and TRBJ1-1, with D unresolved. Trimming took 6 bases from V and 0 from J, leaving 11 bases between them. The length of the CDR3 is 14 residues. Germline V gene sequence: CDR1 MNHEY, CDR2 SMNVEV (reference sequence). CDR3 coding DNA: TGTGCCAGCAGGGTTGGCGGGGTGAACACTGAAGCTTTCTCT. It is translated as CASRVGGVNTEAFS.

This clonotype was counted many times. The chain combines TRBV30 with TRBJ1-1; D remains unclear. The CDR3 loop spans 11 amino acids. Trimming took off 1 base at V and 7 bases at J, with 7 bases between the two ends. The germline V gene has CDR1 GTSNPN and CDR2 SVGIG (reference sequence). In DNA, the CDR3 is TGTGCCTGGAGTGGGAACCGTGAAGCTTTCTTT. Its translation is CAWSGNREAFF.

This clonotype appeared a few times. This may stem from a read error, because a much larger clone lies one nucleotide away. The gene calls are TRBV11-2 and TRBJ1-2; D possibly corresponds to TRBD1 (5 bases). Looked up from germline, CDR1 is SGHAT and CDR2 is FQNNGV. Trimming took off 0 bases at V and 3 bases at J, with 23 bases between the two ends. The CDR3 covers 19 residues. The CDR3 DNA is TGTGCCAGCAGCTTAGAAGGGGCTCTCTACTGGGGTTATGACTATGGCTACACCTTC. It yields the protein CASSLEGALYWGYDYGYTF.

This clonotype was counted at least ten times. The chain joins TRBV7-9 to TRBJ2-1; tentative D call: TRBD2 (7 bases). Trimming cost V 5 bases and J 9 bases, with 14 bases left between them. Germline V gene lookup returns CDR1 SEHNR and CDR2 FQNEAQ (reference sequence). The CDR3 covers 13 residues. CDR3: CASSPRGAVEQFF. CDR3 nucleotide sequence: TGTGCCAGCAGCCCCCGGGGGGCAGTTGAGCAGTTCTTC.

The rearrangement links TRBV11-2 to TRBJ1-5; TRBD1 aligns across 7 bases. Germline-derived CDR1 and CDR2 are SGHAT and FQNNGV. This CDR3 has 13 residues. V lost 5 bases, J lost 5 bases, and 3 bases stayed unmatched. The CDR3 nucleotides read TGTGCCAGCAGCCTGGGACAGTATCAGCCCCAGCATTTT. Encoded protein: CASSLGQYQPQHF.

This chain connects TRBV18 to TRBJ1-2; D gene unclear. Trimming cost V 3 bases and J 4 bases, with 12 bases left between them. Germline V lookup: CDR1 KGHSH, CDR2 LQKENI. The CDR3 runs to 14 residues. This chain's CDR3 is CASSPGSGSYGYTF. DNA of the CDR3: TGTGCCAGCTCACCGGGGTCGGGTTCCTATGGCTACACCTTC. Combining the CDR3 with reference TRBV18 and TRBJ1-2 gives the whole variable domain NAGVMQNPRHLVRRRGQEARLRCSPMKGHSHVYWYRQLPEEGLKFMVYLQKENIIDESGMPKERFSAEFPKEGPSILRIQQVVRGDSAAYFCASSPGSGSYGYTFGSGTRLTVV.